Listed below are T cell receptor beta chains from one sample, sequenced in a study of vaccination and CD4 T cells after COVID-19. TCRdb reprocessed the PCR reads with MiXCR, giving one entry per CDR3 protein. Of about 10,000 distinct CDR3 sequences in the sample, around half were seen once. Their antigen targets remain unknown. Sequenced: CD4+ T cells from blood, cultured in vitro. The origin of the receptors is a human donor who had recovered from COVID-19. The CDR3 runs from the conserved cysteine through the conserved F or W. D genes are given only for firm matches. Some rows mark clone size as missing; the rest say once, few, many or name a class of expanded clone.

J gene | D gene | clone size | V gene | CDR3 protein | CDR3 DNA
TRBJ2-3 | TRBD2 | . | TRBV11-3 | CASRPSGGDTQYF | TGTGCCAGCAGGCCCAGCGGGGGTGATACGCAGTATTTT
TRBJ2-5 | . | . | TRBV5-1 | CASSLLRGETQYF | TGCGCCAGCAGCTTACTTCGGGGGGAGACCCAGTACTTC
TRBJ2-7 | TRBD2 | . | TRBV11-3 | CASSPGTSRREQYF | TGTGCCAGCAGTCCCGGGACTAGCAGGCGTGAGCAGTACTTC
TRBJ2-5 | . | medium-sized | TRBV5-1 | CASSGEGYAQETQYF | TGCGCCAGCAGCGGAGAGGGTTACGCCCAAGAGACCCAGTACTTC
TRBJ1-5 | . | few | TRBV27 | CASSSLGGLVSNQPQHF | TGTGCCAGCAGTTCCTTAGGGGGGCTAGTTAGCAATCAGCCCCAGCATTTT
TRBJ2-2 | . | . | TRBV5-1 | CASSANTGELFF | TGCGCCAGCAGCGCAAACACCGGGGAGCTGTTTTTT
TRBJ2-3 | . | few | TRBV5-1 | CASSLGRSSSTDTQYF | TGCGCCAGCAGCTTGGGGAGAAGCTCTAGCACAGATACGCAGTATTTT
TRBJ2-4 | . | . | TRBV21-1 | CASSKPQGQYF | TGTGCCAGCAGCAAACCCCAGGGGCAGTACTTC
TRBJ1-5 | . | once | TRBV28 | CASGNQPQHF | TGTGCCAGCGGCAATCAGCCCCAGCATTTT
TRBJ2-7 | . | . | TRBV18 | CASSPRSYEQYF | TGTGCCAGCTCACCTCGCTCCTACGAGCAGTACTTC
TRBJ2-3 | TRBD2 | . | TRBV7-2 | CASSLVGGGAADTQYF | TGTGCCAGCAGCTTAGTTGGCGGGGGGGCAGCAGATACGCAGTATTTT
TRBJ1-1 | . | few | TRBV20-1 | CSARDPRGNTEAFF | TGCAGTGCTAGAGATCCCAGGGGGAACACTGAAGCTTTCTTT
TRBJ1-1 | . | . | TRBV6-2/TRBV6-3 | CASSYAVRTEAFF | TGTGCCAGCAGTTACGCGGTTAGGACTGAAGCTTTCTTT
TRBJ1-2 | . | few | TRBV5-1 | CASSNQGDPYGYTF | TGCGCCAGCAGCAATCAAGGGGATCCCTATGGCTACACCTTC
TRBJ1-5 | . | large | TRBV7-2 | CASSSRGEQPQHF | TGTGCCAGCAGCTCAAGGGGAGAGCAGCCCCAGCATTTT
TRBJ1-1 | TRBD1 | . | TRBV19 | CASSLGTGGANTEAFF | TGTGCCAGTAGCCTCGGGACAGGGGGCGCGAACACTGAAGCTTTCTTT
TRBJ2-1 | TRBD2 | . | TRBV20-1 | CSASKVGLAGGYNEQFF | TGCAGTGCCTCAAAGGTGGGACTAGCGGGGGGCTACAATGAGCAGTTCTTC
TRBJ2-7 | TRBD1 | . | TRBV11-3 | CASSFRQGVSYEQYF | TGTGCCAGCAGCTTCCGACAGGGGGTCTCCTACGAGCAGTACTTC
TRBJ2-1 | . | . | TRBV7-4 | CASSTIDFYNEQFF | TGTGCCAGCAGCACTATAGATTTCTACAATGAGCAGTTCTTC
TRBJ2-7 | . | few | TRBV2 | CASKGQTGEGPEQYF | TGTGCCAGCAAGGGGCAAACAGGGGAGGGCCCCGAGCAGTACTTC
TRBJ2-7 | TRBD1 | few | TRBV10-3 | CAISLTGFEQYF | TGTGCCATCAGCTTGACAGGGTTCGAGCAGTACTTC
TRBJ2-3 | . | . | TRBV5-8 | CASTLGQVTDTQYF | TGTGCCAGCACCCTGGGGCAGGTCACAGATACGCAGTATTTT
TRBJ2-3 | . | . | TRBV4-2 | CASSQDFSRPDTQYF | TGTGCCAGCAGCCAAGATTTCTCCCGTCCAGATACGCAGTATTTT
TRBJ2-7 | . | few | TRBV18 | CASSPPGVPYEQYF | TGTGCCAGCTCACCTCCAGGGGTCCCCTACGAGCAGTACTTC
TRBJ1-2 | TRBD1 | . | TRBV19 | CASSATGGLGYTF | TGTGCCAGTAGTGCGACAGGGGGCCTTGGCTACACCTTC
TRBJ2-5 | TRBD2 | . | TRBV20-1 | CSAPLSGSKTQYF | TGCAGTGCTCCCCTTAGCGGGAGTAAGACCCAGTACTTC
TRBJ2-5 | TRBD2 | . | TRBV6-2/TRBV6-3 | CASSRGLAGDGTQYF | TGTGCCAGCAGCCGTGGACTAGCGGGAGATGGGACCCAGTACTTC